Listed here are 27 T cell receptor beta chains from one sample, sequenced in a study of technical replicates of blood from a few donors. Here immunoSEQ multiplex PCR was the method, and the copy in TCRdb shows in-frame clones only, minus some. Altogether about 73,000 clones are present, roughly 93% being singletons, with the ten largest covering roughly 0.25%. The sample was T cells isolated from PBMCs. These receptors originate from a human donor in good health.

The rearrangement links TRBV29-1 to TRBJ2-1, with D unresolved. From germline, CDR1 is SQVTM and CDR2 ANQGSEA. Trimming removed 1 base from V and 12 bases from J, with 13 bases in between. There are 12 residues in the CDR3. The CDR3 DNA reads as TGCAGCGTTGAAGGGGCGTTGATAGGGCAGTTCTTC. The encoded protein is CSVEGALIGQFF.

This sequence joins TRBV11-2 and TRBJ2-3; 7 bases are shared with TRBD2. V trimming: 8 bases; J trimming: 0 bases; junction bases outside the gene matches: 8. Germline CDR1 and CDR2: SGHAT and FQNNGV. The CDR3 runs 15 residues. CDR3 in amino acids: CASRETSASTDTQYF. Written as DNA, the CDR3 is TGTGCCAGCCGTGAAACTAGCGCGAGCACAGATACGCAGTATTTT.

The V call is TRBV29-1, the J call TRBJ2-7; 10 bases line up with TRBD1. CDR1 and CDR2 from the germline V gene are SQVTM and ANQGSEA. J lost 4 bases, V lost 6 bases, and 6 bases had no gene match. CDR3 length: 13 residues. CDR3 residues: CSVPGQGRYEQYF. Written as DNA, the CDR3 is TGCAGCGTACCGGGACAGGGGAGATACGAGCAGTACTTC.

In DNA form, the CDR3 reads TGTGCCAGCAGCTTCTACCAGCGGGGGCTGGTCTATAATTCACCCCTCCACTTT. Its protein is CASSFYQRGLVYNSPLHF. V usage is TRBV7-9 and J usage is TRBJ1-6; tentative D call: TRBD1 (6 bases). Per the germline V gene, CDR1 is SEHNR and CDR2 is FQNEAQ (reference sequence). Deletions cut 3 bases from V and 3 bases from J, with 18 bases between. The CDR3 runs 18 residues.

V and J are TRBV11-3 and TRBJ2-7, with 10 bases identical to TRBD1. CDR3 length: 14 residues. With 5 bases clipped from V and 4 bases from J, the junction kept 5 bases outside the gene matches. Per the germline V gene, CDR1 is SGHNT and CDR2 is YENEEA. The CDR3 DNA reads as TGTGCCAGCAGCAAGCGACAGGGGGCTTACGAGCAGTACTTC. Amino acids: CASSKRQGAYEQYF.

This clone has a single count. This chain joins TRBV6-5 and TRBJ2-1; 8 bases line up with TRBD2. CDR3 length equals 14 residues. J lost 6 bases, V lost 11 bases, and 12 bases had no gene match. Germline V gene lookup returns CDR1 MNHEY and CDR2 SVGAGI. The CDR3, as DNA: TGTGCCGCCGGGGGCGGGGGGAGGGGCAATGAGCAGTTCTTC. This encodes CAAGGGGRGNEQFF.

This clone was found once. The chain couples TRBV6-6 to TRBJ1-2, with TRBD1 matching 12 bases. CDR3 length: 16 residues. The V gene's germline CDR1 is MNHNY and CDR2 SVGAGI (reference sequence). J lost 3 bases, V lost 2 bases, and 4 bases had no gene match. CDR3 coding DNA: TGTGCCAGCAGTTACGGGACAGGGGGCCGGCACTATGGCTACACCTTC. It specifies CASSYGTGGRHYGYTF.

V usage is TRBV5-4 and J usage is TRBJ2-5; TRBD1 aligns across 9 bases. The CDR3 spans 16 residues. V trimming: 4 bases; J trimming: 4 bases; junction bases outside the gene matches: 11. CDR1 is SGHNT and CDR2 is YYREEE in the germline V gene (reference sequence). DNA for the CDR3: TGTGCCAGCAGCCCATTACGCGGGACAGGGTTAGAGACCCAGTACTTC. Translating it yields CASSPLRGTGLETQYF. The full variable domain, its missing parts supplied by reference TRBV5-4 and TRBJ2-5, is ETGVTQSPTHLIKTRGQQVTLRCSSQSGHNTVSWYQQALGQGPQFIFQYYREEENGRGNFPPRFSGLQFPNYSSELNVNALELDDSALYLCASSPLRGTGLETQYFGPGTRLLVL.

The chain joins TRBV9 to TRBJ1-1, with D perhaps TRBD1 (5 bases). The germline CDR1 and CDR2 sequences are SGDLS and YYNGEE. CDR3 length: 15 residues. Between the trimmed V and J ends, which lost 0 bases and 1 base, there was a span of 10 bases. The CDR3: CASSVEGFANTEAFF. The CDR3 DNA reads TGTGCCAGCAGCGTAGAGGGGTTCGCGAACACTGAAGCTTTCTTT.

CDR3 nucleotides: TGTGCCAGCAGTGACTCTACTAGCGGGGGCGCCTACAATGAGCAGTTCTTC. This encodes CASSDSTSGGAYNEQFF. V gene TRBV6-4 combines with J gene TRBJ2-1, with 11 bases matching TRBD2. V gave up 0 bases and J gave up 2 bases; unmatched junction bases: 3. Germline V gene sequence: CDR1 MRHNA, CDR2 SNTAGT. This CDR3 contains 17 residues.

The chain carries TRBV7-6 and TRBJ2-5, with TRBD2 matching over 14 bases. This CDR3 contains 20 residues. The junction had 20 bases not matched to a gene; V was cut back by 5 bases and J by 6 bases. The germline CDR1 and CDR2 sequences are SGHVS and FNYEAQ. CDR3 sequence (DNA): TGTGCCAGCAGCCCCGGGACTAGCGGGAGACCCCGGATAGAGGTTAAGACCCAGTACTTC. Protein product: CASSPGTSGRPRIEVKTQYF.

This chain uses TRBV6-5 with TRBJ1-6; no clear D. V was trimmed by 6 bases and J by 8 bases, leaving 14 bases between them. Germline CDR1 and CDR2: MNHEY and SVGAGI. The CDR3 contains 14 residues. The CDR3 region has the DNA TGTGCCAGCAGCCGACGTGAGGGTTATTCACCCCTCCACTTT. This translates into CASSRREGYSPLHF.

The chain recombines TRBV5-1 with TRBJ2-7; D is perhaps TRBD1 (5 bases). The CDR3 spans 12 residues. From germline, CDR1 is SGHRS and CDR2 YFSETQ. Trimming removed 5 bases at V and 4 bases at J, with 10 bases between. The CDR3 loop reads CASRSGAYEQYF. In DNA form, the CDR3 reads TGCGCCAGCAGATCTGGGGCATACGAGCAGTACTTC.

The rearrangement uses TRBV7-3 and TRBJ1-1; perhaps TRBD1 as D (5 bases). The CDR3 totals 19 residues. V was shortened by 5 bases and J by 1 base, with 26 bases between the two germline ends. The germline V gene encodes CDR1 SGHTA and CDR2 FQGTGA. The CDR3 protein is CASSPGGWLDRIRNTEAFF. CDR3 DNA: TGTGCCAGCAGCCCCGGTGGGTGGCTCGACAGAATCCGGAACACTGAAGCTTTCTTT.

The chain couples TRBV9 to TRBJ1-2; D perhaps matches TRBD1 (6 bases). This CDR3 comprises 12 residues. Germline CDR1 SGDLS, CDR2 YYNGEE. V dropped 4 bases and J dropped 5 bases, with 9 bases sitting between them. The CDR3 DNA is TGTGCCAGCAGCTATCAGGGGTATGGCTACACCTTC. Protein: CASSYQGYGYTF.

This clone was seen once. The chain links TRBV9 to TRBJ1-1; a weak D match, TRBD1 (5 bases). The CDR3 is 15 residues long. V was shortened by 4 bases and J by 1 base, with 14 bases between the two germline ends. Germline CDR1 reads SGDLS; CDR2 reads YYNGEE. The CDR3 bases are TGTGCCAGCAGCCCCCGGGGGGTCCAGAACACTGAAGCTTTCTTT. It is translated as CASSPRGVQNTEAFF.

This chain joins TRBV10-3 and TRBJ1-1; D not certain. The CDR3 runs to 14 residues. V shed 3 bases and J shed 5 bases, with 13 bases lying between them. Germline loops: CDR1 ENHRY, CDR2 SYGVKD. CDR3 DNA sequence: TGTGCCATCAGTGACTCGGAGTTTGGAACTGAAGCTTTCTTT. Translating gives CAISDSEFGTEAFF.

The chain combines TRBV4-1 with TRBJ2-2; D is undetermined. CDR1 and CDR2 from the germline V gene are MGHRA and YSYEKL. CDR3 length: 16 amino acids. V gave up 5 bases and J gave up 5 bases, with 18 bases separating them. The CDR3 DNA is TGCGCCAGCAGCGCACAAATCGGTCTGAGGACCGGGGAGCTGTTTTTT. Protein sequence: CASSAQIGLRTGELFF.

The chain combines TRBV30 with TRBJ2-3; D is unresolved. This CDR3 has 11 amino acids. V was clipped by 2 bases and J by 4 bases, with 4 bases between them. Germline V gene data show CDR1 as GTSNPN and CDR2 as SVGIG (reference sequence). CDR3 coding DNA: TGTGCCTGGAGTCCGTCAGATACGCAGTATTTT. Amino acid sequence: CAWSPSDTQYF.

V gene TRBV27 combines with J gene TRBJ2-7, with D possibly being TRBD1 (6 bases). This CDR3 region has 13 residues. Per germline, CDR1 MNHEY and CDR2 SMNVEV (reference sequence). V was shortened by 4 bases and J by 2 bases, with 9 bases between the two germline ends. This chain's CDR3 is CASSSGQTYEQYF. CDR3 nucleotide sequence: TGTGCCAGCAGTTCTGGACAGACCTACGAGCAGTACTTC.

The chain uses TRBV5-1 and TRBJ1-5; D possibly corresponds to TRBD1 (5 bases). This CDR3 contains 15 residues. Trimming took 0 bases from V and 4 from J, leaving 11 bases between them. Germline lookup yields CDR1 SGHRS and CDR2 YFSETQ. The CDR3 protein is CASSLGQGNNQPQHF. DNA for the CDR3: TGCGCCAGCAGCTTGGGGCAGGGCAATAATCAGCCCCAGCATTTT.

J is TRBJ2-7 and V is TRBV2; D gene uncertain. Germline assignment: CDR1 SNHLY and CDR2 FYNNEI. V lost 7 bases and J lost 12, with 19 bases in between. The CDR3 length is 12 residues. CDR3 coding DNA: TGTGCCAGCACTAACAGTGACCCTACTGGGTACTTC. This translates into CASTNSDPTGYF. The entire variable domain, with the rest obtained from reference TRBV2 and TRBJ2-7, is as follows: EPEVTQTPSHQVTQMGQEVILRCVPISNHLYFYWYRQILGQKVEFLVSFYNNEISEKSEIFDDQFSVERPDGSNFTLKIRSTKLEDSAMYFCASTNSDPTGYFGPGTRLTVT.

The chain joins TRBV27 to TRBJ2-7, with 7 nucleotides matching TRBD1. V lost 5 bases and J lost 7; bases outside the gene matches: 11. CDR1 and CDR2 (germline): MNHEY, SMNVEV (reference sequence). This CDR3 is built from 14 residues. This CDR3 reads CASSTLYRGREQYF. CDR3 nucleotides: TGTGCCAGCAGTACCCTCTACAGGGGCCGGGAGCAGTACTTC.

The chain is built from TRBV18 and TRBJ2-5; 10 nucleotides agree with TRBD2. V dropped 1 base and J dropped 2; count of bases not matched to a gene: 7. Germline assignment: CDR1 KGHSH and CDR2 LQKENI. This CDR3 is 17 amino acids long. DNA for the CDR3: TGTGCCAGCTCACCACAGGTAGCGGGGGGTCATCAAGAGACCCAGTACTTC. Protein sequence: CASSPQVAGGHQETQYF.

The chain uses TRBV28 and TRBJ2-7; 7 bases agree with TRBD2. Germline values: CDR1 MDHEN, CDR2 SYDVKM. V was clipped by 6 bases and J by 0 bases; unmatched bases: 5. The CDR3 consists of 14 residues. CDR3 protein: CASRSGASSYEQYF. As DNA, the CDR3 is TGTGCCAGCAGGAGCGGGGCAAGCTCCTACGAGCAGTACTTC.

V and J are TRBV2 and TRBJ2-2; D is unclear. V was pared by 5 bases and J by 7 bases, with 8 bases between. This CDR3 region has 12 residues. Germline lookup yields CDR1 SNHLY and CDR2 FYNNEI. CDR3 nucleotides: TGTGCCAGCAGTCCATACGGCGGGGAGCTGTTTTTT. As protein: CASSPYGGELFF.

CDR3 sequence: CASSPRGGEETQYF. The CDR3 coding sequence is TGCGCCAGCAGCCCTAGGGGGGGGGAAGAGACCCAGTACTTC. The chain joins TRBV5-1 to TRBJ2-5, with D possibly being TRBD2 (7 bases). Germline CDR1 reads SGHRS; CDR2 reads YFSETQ. CDR3 length: 14 residues. V was shortened by 4 bases and J by 3 bases, with 13 bases between the two germline ends.